These 26 T cell receptor beta chains were all obtained from the same sample, sequenced in a study of blood T cell repertoires in COVID-19. Measured with immunoSEQ multiplex PCR; TCRdb has only the in-frame clones, and not every one. The sample holds some 300,000 clones, 70% to 90% seen once. Material for sequencing was peripheral blood. The receptors shown here come from a woman aged 45 to 65 with COVID-19, enrolled during active disease.

For this clone: It may be a read error: a sequence one base away is much more abundant. This chain links TRBV4-3 with TRBJ1-2; TRBD1 might be the D (5 bases). Germline V CDR1 and CDR2: LGHNA, YSLEER. The CDR3 has 18 amino acids. V was shortened by 0 bases and J by 7 bases, with 24 bases between the two germline ends. The CDR3 loop reads CASSQDLAGSIRERGYTF. The CDR3 coding sequence is TGCGCCAGCAGCCAAGATTTGGCAGGGTCGATCAGAGAGCGTGGCTACACCTTC.

The chain recombines TRBV2 with TRBJ1-2; maybe TRBD1 (5 bases). The germline V and J ends were trimmed by 0 bases and 8 bases, with 13 bases remaining between them. Germline CDR1 SNHLY, CDR2 FYNNEI. This CDR3 has 14 residues. The CDR3 DNA reads as TGTGCCAGCAGTGAAGCGCTTCAAGGGGTAGGCTACACCTTC. Amino acids: CASSEALQGVGYTF.

Written as DNA, the CDR3 is TGCAGCGGACAGGAGGATTCCTACAATGAGCAGTTCTTC. Its translation: CSGQEDSYNEQFF. This rearrangement joins TRBV29-1 to TRBJ2-1, with D perhaps TRBD1 (6 bases). The CDR3 loop spans 13 amino acids. Germline V gives CDR1 SQVTM, CDR2 ANQGSEA. V was cut by 7 bases and J by 1 base, with 11 bases left in between.

The V and J genes are TRBV2 and TRBJ2-6; no clear D gene. CDR1 SNHLY and CDR2 FYNNEI come from the germline V gene. There are 15 residues in the CDR3. Deletions cut 9 bases from V and 4 bases from J, with 16 bases between. The chain's CDR3 is CARSGSHLGANVLTF. In DNA, the CDR3 is TGTGCCAGGTCCGGGTCTCATCTCGGGGCCAACGTCCTGACTTTC.

This chain joins TRBV7-2 and TRBJ1-1; the D gene is possibly TRBD1 (5 bases). CDR3 length: 15 residues. Germline CDR1 is SGHTA and CDR2 is FQGNSA. V lost 1 base to trimming and J lost 5 bases, with 14 bases between them. CDR3 DNA sequence: TGTGCCAGCAGCTTAGATCCAAGGGGAACAACTGAAGCTTTCTTT. Residues: CASSLDPRGTTEAFF.

V is TRBV29-1 and J is TRBJ1-5, with TRBD1 matching 7 bases. With V trimmed by 4 bases and J by 3 bases, 3 bases remained unmatched. Germline V gene lookup returns CDR1 SQVTM and CDR2 ANQGSEA. CDR3 length: 13 amino acids. In DNA form, the CDR3 reads TGCAGCGTTGGCGGGACAGTCAATCAGCCCCAGCATTTT. Amino acids: CSVGGTVNQPQHF. The variable domain in full, completed from reference TRBV29-1 and TRBJ1-5, reads SAVISQKPSRDICQRGTSLTIQCQVDSQVTMMFWYRQQPGQSLTLIATANQGSEATYESGFVIDKFPISRPNLTFSTLTVSNMSPEDSSIYLCSVGGTVNQPQHFGDGTRLSIL.

The chain recombines TRBV27 with TRBJ2-3, with 7 bases matching TRBD2. CDR3 length equals 15 residues. Germline V CDR1 and CDR2: MNHEY, SMNVEV (reference sequence). V dropped 3 bases and J dropped 3; count of bases not matched to a gene: 6. The CDR3 DNA follows: TGTGCCAGCAGTTTTGGGGGGGGATCGACAGATACGCAGTATTTT. This translates into CASSFGGGSTDTQYF.

As concerns this clone: It is unclear where the CDR3 begins or ends on the DNA, so no DNA is shown, and the CDR3 is as TCRdb lists it. The rearrangement links TRBV19 to TRBJ2-4; TRBD2, as called in the table, went unchecked against the DNA. The germline CDR1 and CDR2 sequences are LNHDA and SQIVND (reference sequence). The CDR3 adds up to 23 amino acids, both ends counted. CDR3 residues: CASSQLGLAKNIQYFGAGNIQYF.

The chain employs TRBV29-1 and TRBJ1-2; 11 bases are shared with TRBD1. Germline CDR1 SQVTM, CDR2 ANQGSEA. The V and J ends lost 6 bases and 6 bases, in that order; junction bases with no gene match: 12. The CDR3 contains 15 residues. CDR3 loop: CSVPVYRDRGNGYTF. DNA of the CDR3: TGCAGCGTCCCCGTCTACCGGGACAGGGGGAATGGCTACACCTTC.

Here the CDR3 DNA reads TGCGCCAGCAGCCAAGCCGGGAGGGCCGAAGAGACCCAGTACTTC. It encodes CASSQAGRAEETQYF. The chain is built from TRBV4-1 and TRBJ2-5; 8 positions agree with TRBD2. The CDR3 is made up of 15 amino acids. After removal of 1 base from V and 3 bases from J, the junction contained 4 bases not matched to a gene. Germline CDR1 and CDR2: MGHRA and YSYEKL.

The J gene is TRBJ2-1, the V gene TRBV11-2, with TRBD2 matching over 8 bases. The V gene's germline CDR1 is SGHAT and CDR2 FQNNGV. The V segment lost 5 bases and the J segment 4 bases; nucleotides outside the gene matches: 7. The CDR3 has 15 residues. As DNA, the CDR3 is TGTGCCAGCAGCCTAAGGACTAGCAGATACAATGAGCAGTTCTTC. Its translation is CASSLRTSRYNEQFF.

The rearrangement joins TRBV4-2 to TRBJ2-2; possibly TRBD2 for D (6 bases). Trimming removed 1 base from V and 1 base from J, with 10 bases in between. The CDR3 sequence is 16 residues long. The germline CDR1 and CDR2 sequences are LGHNA and YNFKEQ. DNA for the CDR3: TGTGCCAGCAGCCAAGCGGGAGACCTGAACACCGGGGAGCTGTTTTTT. Its translation: CASSQAGDLNTGELFF.

The chain has TRBV19 and TRBJ1-1, with D possibly TRBD1 on 5 matching bases. The CDR3 covers 15 residues. CDR1 and CDR2 from the germline V gene are LNHDA and SQIVND (reference sequence). V was pared by 3 bases and J by 0 bases, with 11 bases between. The CDR3 DNA is TGTGCCAGTAGTATTACAGGCAGCCTGAACACTGAAGCTTTCTTT. This codes for CASSITGSLNTEAFF. The entire variable domain, with the rest obtained from reference TRBV19 and TRBJ1-1, is as follows: DGGITQSPKYLFRKEGQNVTLSCEQNLNHDAMYWYRQDPGQGLRLIYYSQIVNDFQKGDIAEGYSVSREKKESFPLTVTSAQKNPTAFYLCASSITGSLNTEAFFGQGTRLTVV.

The chain couples TRBV15 to TRBJ1-6; D call uncertain. The CDR3 covers 14 residues. The ends were cut back, 0 bases at V and 6 bases at J, with 6 bases in the middle. Germline lookup yields CDR1 LNHNV and CDR2 YYDKDF (reference sequence). The CDR3 region has the DNA TGTGCCACCAGCAGAGATAGAAGTAATTCACCCCTCCACTTT. It yields the protein CATSRDRSNSPLHF.

V is TRBV5-1 and J is TRBJ1-2; D remains unclear. V was clipped by 2 bases and J by 0 bases, with 5 bases between them. The CDR3 extends over 13 amino acids. Germline CDR1 SGHRS, CDR2 YFSETQ. The CDR3 spells CASSFGTNYGYTF. CDR3 sequence (DNA): TGCGCCAGCAGCTTCGGGACTAACTATGGCTACACCTTC.

This chain connects TRBV19 to TRBJ2-1; TRBD2 matches 13 bases. The V and J ends lost 5 bases and 6 bases, in that order; junction bases with no gene match: 10. The CDR3 spans 17 residues. Per the germline V gene, CDR1 is LNHDA and CDR2 is SQIVND (reference sequence). CDR3 in DNA: TGTGCCAGTAGTGATGGACTAGCGGGAGAACGGGGCAATGAGCAGTTCTTC. It encodes CASSDGLAGERGNEQFF.

V gene TRBV30 combines with J gene TRBJ2-7; 7 bases are shared with TRBD1. V dropped 1 base and J dropped 3; count of bases not matched to a gene: 9. The CDR3 runs to 15 residues. Looked up from germline, CDR1 is GTSNPN and CDR2 is SVGIG (reference sequence). This CDR3 is CAWSGGRDRYYEQYF. CDR3 coding DNA: TGTGCCTGGAGTGGGGGTCGGGACAGATACTACGAGCAGTACTTC.

The chain carries TRBV6-5 and TRBJ1-6, with a weak D call TRBD1 (6 bases). V was cut by 5 bases and J by 8 bases, with 13 bases left in between. This CDR3 spans 14 amino acids. Germline-derived CDR1 and CDR2 are MNHEY and SVGAGI. The CDR3, as DNA: TGTGCCAGCAGTACCCCCGGGACACATTCACCCCTCCACTTT. Residues: CASSTPGTHSPLHF.

This clone was detected a few times. The chain is built from TRBV7-9 and TRBJ1-1; 7 bases agree with TRBD1. The CDR3 runs to 14 residues. V shed 1 base, J shed 3 bases, and the junction held 2 bases outside the gene matches. From germline, CDR1 is SEHNR and CDR2 FQNEAQ (reference sequence). The CDR3 sequence: CASSLGQGDTEAFF. In nucleotides, the CDR3 is TGTGCCAGCAGCTTAGGACAGGGCGACACTGAAGCTTTCTTT. The full variable domain, its missing parts supplied by reference TRBV7-9 and TRBJ1-1, is DTGVSQNPRHKITKRGQNVTFRCDPISEHNRLYWYRQTLGQGPEFLTYFQNEAQLEKSRLLSDRFSAERPKGSFSTLEIQRTEQGDSAMYLCASSLGQGDTEAFFGQGTRLTVV.

The chain carries TRBV11-1 and TRBJ1-1, with TRBD1 as a possible D gene (5 bases). Germline CDR1 and CDR2: SGHAT and FQDESV (reference sequence). This CDR3 contains 15 residues. V gave up 6 bases and J gave up 1 base, with 15 bases separating them. The CDR3 nucleotides read TGTGCCAGCAGTTCTAGCCTCGGGGGGAACACTGAAGCTTTCTTT. This gives the protein CASSSSLGGNTEAFF.

The chain uses TRBV24-1 and TRBJ2-1, with 9 bases matching TRBD1. This CDR3 has 16 amino acids. J was trimmed by 8 bases and V by 3 bases; bases with no gene match: 10. CDR1 and CDR2 from the germline V gene are KGHDR and SFDVKD. This CDR3 is CATSDLPGQGKDEQFF. The CDR3 DNA sequence: TGTGCCACCAGTGATCTTCCGGGACAGGGTAAGGATGAGCAGTTCTTC.

This clone turned up a few times. The chain links TRBV7-9 to TRBJ2-2; 9 bases fit TRBD2. The CDR3 length is 16 residues. Unmatched junction bases numbered 4, after V lost 0 bases and J lost 5 bases. Germline CDR1 reads SEHNR; CDR2 reads FQNEAQ (reference sequence). CDR3 residues: CASSLASGSGTGELFF. Here the CDR3 DNA reads TGTGCCAGCAGCTTAGCTAGCGGGAGTGGGACCGGGGAGCTGTTTTTT. The variable domain in full, with the rest retrieved from reference TRBV7-9 and TRBJ2-2, is DTGVSQNPRHKITKRGQNVTFRCDPISEHNRLYWYRQTLGQGPEFLTYFQNEAQLEKSRLLSDRFSAERPKGSFSTLEIQRTEQGDSAMYLCASSLASGSGTGELFFGEGSRLTVL.

V usage is TRBV2 and J usage is TRBJ1-4; no definite D call. Trimming removed 6 bases at V and 0 bases at J, with 17 bases between. The CDR3 has 17 amino acids. CDR1 is SNHLY, CDR2 FYNNEI, per germline. The CDR3 sequence is CASRKSPTRATNEKLFF. The CDR3 coding sequence is TGTGCCAGCAGAAAATCTCCAACACGGGCAACTAATGAAAAACTGTTTTTT. The whole variable domain, filled in from reference TRBV2 and TRBJ1-4, reads EPEVTQTPSHQVTQMGQEVILRCVPISNHLYFYWYRQILGQKVEFLVSFYNNEISEKSEIFDDQFSVERPDGSNFTLKIRSTKLEDSAMYFCASRKSPTRATNEKLFFGSGTQLSVL.

V usage is TRBV9 and J usage is TRBJ1-5; TRBD1 is a possible D gene (6 bases). V lost 4 bases, J lost 0 bases, and 26 bases lay in between. Germline V CDR1 and CDR2: SGDLS, YYNGEE. The CDR3 loop spans 20 amino acids. The CDR3, as DNA: TGTGCCAGCAGCCCGTATCCCCCGGGACACCGATTATATAGCAATCAGCCCCAGCATTTT. Its translation is CASSPYPPGHRLYSNQPQHF.

J is TRBJ1-1 and V is TRBV6-5, with 9 nucleotides matching TRBD1. This CDR3 has 16 amino acids. J gave up 4 bases and V 2 bases, and 8 bases lay outside the gene matches. CDR1 is MNHEY and CDR2 is SVGAGI in the germline V gene. CDR3 nucleotides: TGTGCCAGCAGTTACCTAACAGGGGGCCGCGGCACTGAAGCTTTCTTT. Protein: CASSYLTGGRGTEAFF.

V and J are TRBV11-2 and TRBJ2-1; TRBD2 matches at 9 bases. V lost 7 bases, J lost 2 bases, and 9 bases stayed unmatched. The V gene's germline CDR1 is SGHAT and CDR2 FQNNGV. There are 16 residues in the CDR3. CDR3 coding DNA: TGTGCCAGCACCTACGCGGGAGGGTGGGCCTACAATGAGCAGTTCTTC. Residues: CASTYAGGWAYNEQFF.